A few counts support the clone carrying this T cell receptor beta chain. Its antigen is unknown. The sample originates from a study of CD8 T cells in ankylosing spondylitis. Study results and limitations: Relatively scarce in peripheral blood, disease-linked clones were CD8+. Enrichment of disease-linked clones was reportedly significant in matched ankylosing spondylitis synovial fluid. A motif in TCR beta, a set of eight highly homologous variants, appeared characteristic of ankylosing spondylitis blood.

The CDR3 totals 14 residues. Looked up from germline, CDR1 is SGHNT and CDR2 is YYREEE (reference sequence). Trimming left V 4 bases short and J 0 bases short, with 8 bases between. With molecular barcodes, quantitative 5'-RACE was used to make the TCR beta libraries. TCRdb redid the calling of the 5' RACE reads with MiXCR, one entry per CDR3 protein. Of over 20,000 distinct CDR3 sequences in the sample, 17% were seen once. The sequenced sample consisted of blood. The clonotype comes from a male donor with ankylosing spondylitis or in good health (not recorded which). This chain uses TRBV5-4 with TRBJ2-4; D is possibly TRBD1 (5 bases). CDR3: CASSIQGAKNIQYF. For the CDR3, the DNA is TGTGCCAGCAGCATTCAGGGAGCCAAAAACATTCAGTACTTC.